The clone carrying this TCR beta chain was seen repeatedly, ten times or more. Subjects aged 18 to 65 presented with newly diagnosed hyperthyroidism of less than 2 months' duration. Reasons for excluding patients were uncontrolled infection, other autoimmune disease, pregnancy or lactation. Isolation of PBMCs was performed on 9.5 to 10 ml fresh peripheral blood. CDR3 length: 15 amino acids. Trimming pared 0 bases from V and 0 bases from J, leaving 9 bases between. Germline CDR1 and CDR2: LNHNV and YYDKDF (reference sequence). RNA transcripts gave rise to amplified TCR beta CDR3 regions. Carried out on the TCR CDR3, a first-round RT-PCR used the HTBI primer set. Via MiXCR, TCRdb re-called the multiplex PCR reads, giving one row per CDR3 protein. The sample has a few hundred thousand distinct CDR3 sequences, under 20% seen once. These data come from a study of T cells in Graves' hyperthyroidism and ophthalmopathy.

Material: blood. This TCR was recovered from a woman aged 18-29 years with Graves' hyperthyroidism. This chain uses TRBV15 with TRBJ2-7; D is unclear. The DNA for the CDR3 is TGTGCCACCAGCAGAGAAGGCGGAAGCTCCTACGAGCAGTACTTC. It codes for CATSREGGSSYEQYF.